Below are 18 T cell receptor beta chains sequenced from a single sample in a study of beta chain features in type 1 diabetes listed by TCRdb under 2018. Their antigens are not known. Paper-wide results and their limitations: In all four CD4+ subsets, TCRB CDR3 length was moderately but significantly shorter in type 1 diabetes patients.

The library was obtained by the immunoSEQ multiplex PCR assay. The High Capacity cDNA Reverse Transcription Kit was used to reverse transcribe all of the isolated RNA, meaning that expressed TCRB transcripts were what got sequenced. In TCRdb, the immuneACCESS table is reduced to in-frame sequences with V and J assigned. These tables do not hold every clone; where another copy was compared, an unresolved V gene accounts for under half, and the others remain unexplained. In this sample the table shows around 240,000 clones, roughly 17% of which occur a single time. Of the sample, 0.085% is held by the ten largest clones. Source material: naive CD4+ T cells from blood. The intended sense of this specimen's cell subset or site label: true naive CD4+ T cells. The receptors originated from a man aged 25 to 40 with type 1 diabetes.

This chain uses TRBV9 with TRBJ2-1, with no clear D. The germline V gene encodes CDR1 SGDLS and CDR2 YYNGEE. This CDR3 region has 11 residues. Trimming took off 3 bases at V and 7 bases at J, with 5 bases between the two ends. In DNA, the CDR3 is TGTGCCAGCAGCGGCTTGAATGAGCAGTTCTTC. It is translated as CASSGLNEQFF. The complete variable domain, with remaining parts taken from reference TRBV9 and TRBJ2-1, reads DSGVTQTPKHLITATGQRVTLRCSPRSGDLSVYWYQQSLDQGLQFLIQYYNGEERAKGNILERFSAQQFPDLHSELNLSSLELGDSALYFCASSGLNEQFFGPGTRLTVL.

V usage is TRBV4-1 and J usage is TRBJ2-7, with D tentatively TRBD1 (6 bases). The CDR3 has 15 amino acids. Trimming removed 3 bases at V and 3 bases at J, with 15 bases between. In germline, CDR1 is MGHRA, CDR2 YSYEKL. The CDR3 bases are TGCGCCAGCAGCCAGGAATTACAGGGTTTCTACGAGCAGTACTTC. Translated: CASSQELQGFYEQYF.

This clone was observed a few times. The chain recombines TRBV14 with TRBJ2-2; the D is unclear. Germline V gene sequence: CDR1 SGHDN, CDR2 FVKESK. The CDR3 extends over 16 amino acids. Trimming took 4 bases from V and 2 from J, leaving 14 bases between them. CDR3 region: CASSPHSSLNTGELFF. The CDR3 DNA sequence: TGTGCCAGCAGCCCGCATAGCTCACTCAACACCGGGGAGCTGTTTTTT.

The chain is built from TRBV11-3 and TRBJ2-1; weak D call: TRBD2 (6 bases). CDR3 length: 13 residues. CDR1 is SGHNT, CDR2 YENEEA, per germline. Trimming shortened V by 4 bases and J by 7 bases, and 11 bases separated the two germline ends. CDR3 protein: CASSSLTRNEQFF. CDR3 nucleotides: TGTGCCAGCAGCTCCTTGACTAGGAATGAGCAGTTCTTC.

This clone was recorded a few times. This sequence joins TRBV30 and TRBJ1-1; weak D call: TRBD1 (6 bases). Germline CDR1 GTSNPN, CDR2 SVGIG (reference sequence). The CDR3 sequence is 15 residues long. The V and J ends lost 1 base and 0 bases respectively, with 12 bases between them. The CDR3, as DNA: TGTGCCTGGAGTGGAACAGGGAGCATGAACACTGAAGCTTTCTTT. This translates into CAWSGTGSMNTEAFF.

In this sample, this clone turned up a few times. The CDR3 nucleotides are TGTGCCACCAGCGAAGGGGTAACCTACGAGCAGTACTTC. Its protein product is CATSEGVTYEQYF. The chain links TRBV15 to TRBJ2-7; weak D call: TRBD1 (5 bases). CDR1 is LNHNV, CDR2 YYDKDF, per germline (reference sequence). Trimming removed 5 bases at V and 2 bases at J, with 10 bases between. The CDR3 spans 13 residues.

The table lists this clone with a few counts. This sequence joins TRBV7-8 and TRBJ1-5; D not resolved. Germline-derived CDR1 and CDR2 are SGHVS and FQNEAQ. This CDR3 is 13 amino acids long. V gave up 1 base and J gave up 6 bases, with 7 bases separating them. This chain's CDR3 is CASSLETGQPQHF. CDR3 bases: TGTGCCAGCAGCTTAGAGACTGGTCAGCCCCAGCATTTT.

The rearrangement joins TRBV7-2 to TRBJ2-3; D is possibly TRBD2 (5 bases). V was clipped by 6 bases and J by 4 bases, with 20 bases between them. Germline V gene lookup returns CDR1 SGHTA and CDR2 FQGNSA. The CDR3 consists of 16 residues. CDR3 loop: CASRLTGLFLADTQYF. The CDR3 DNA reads TGTGCCAGCAGATTAACTGGACTTTTCCTGGCAGATACGCAGTATTTT. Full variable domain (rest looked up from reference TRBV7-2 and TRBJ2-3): GAGVSQSPSNKVTEKGKDVELRCDPISGHTALYWYRQSLGQGLEFLIYFQGNSAPDKSGLPSDRFSAERTGGSVSTLTIQRTQQEDSAVYLCASRLTGLFLADTQYFGPGTRLTVL.

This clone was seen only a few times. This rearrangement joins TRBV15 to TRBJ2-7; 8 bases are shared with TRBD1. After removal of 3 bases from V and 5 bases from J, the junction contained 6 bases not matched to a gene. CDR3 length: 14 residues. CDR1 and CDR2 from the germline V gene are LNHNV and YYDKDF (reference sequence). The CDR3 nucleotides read TGTGCCACCAGCAGCCGGACAGGGATCCACGAGCAGTACTTC. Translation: CATSSRTGIHEQYF.

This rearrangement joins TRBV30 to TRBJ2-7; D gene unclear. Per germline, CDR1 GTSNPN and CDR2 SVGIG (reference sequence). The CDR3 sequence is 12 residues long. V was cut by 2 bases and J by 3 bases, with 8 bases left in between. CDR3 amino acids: CAWSRSNYEQYF. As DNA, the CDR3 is TGTGCCTGGAGTCGTAGCAACTACGAGCAGTACTTC.

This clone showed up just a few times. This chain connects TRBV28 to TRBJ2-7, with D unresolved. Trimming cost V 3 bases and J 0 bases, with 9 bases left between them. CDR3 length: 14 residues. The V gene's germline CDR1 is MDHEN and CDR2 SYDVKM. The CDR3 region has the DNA TGTGCCAGCAGTTTGTTTAGGACCTCCTACGAGCAGTACTTC. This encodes CASSLFRTSYEQYF.

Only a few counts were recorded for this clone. DNA of the CDR3: TGTGCCAGCAGCGCCTCCGTTGGGGGCGGGAGTACCAATGAGCAGTTCTTC. It translates to CASSASVGGGSTNEQFF. The V and J genes are TRBV9 and TRBJ2-1; possibly TRBD2 for D (7 bases). Germline V gene sequence: CDR1 SGDLS, CDR2 YYNGEE. V was shortened by 3 bases and J by 6 bases, with 22 bases between the two germline ends. The CDR3 runs to 17 residues.

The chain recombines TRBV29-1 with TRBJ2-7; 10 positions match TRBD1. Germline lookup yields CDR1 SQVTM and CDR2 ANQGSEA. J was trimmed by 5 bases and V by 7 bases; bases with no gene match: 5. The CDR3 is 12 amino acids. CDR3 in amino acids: CSAGQGENEQYF. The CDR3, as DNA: TGCAGCGCCGGACAGGGGGAGAACGAGCAGTACTTC.

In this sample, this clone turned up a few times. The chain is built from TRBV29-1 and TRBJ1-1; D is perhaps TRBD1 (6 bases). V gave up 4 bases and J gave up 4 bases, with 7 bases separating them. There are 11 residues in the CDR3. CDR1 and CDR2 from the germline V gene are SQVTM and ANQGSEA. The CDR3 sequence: CSVAGVTEAFF. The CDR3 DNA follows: TGCAGCGTTGCAGGGGTCACTGAAGCTTTCTTT. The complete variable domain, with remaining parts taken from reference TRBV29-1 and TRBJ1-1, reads SAVISQKPSRDICQRGTSLTIQCQVDSQVTMMFWYRQQPGQSLTLIATANQGSEATYESGFVIDKFPISRPNLTFSTLTVSNMSPEDSSIYLCSVAGVTEAFFGQGTRLTVV.

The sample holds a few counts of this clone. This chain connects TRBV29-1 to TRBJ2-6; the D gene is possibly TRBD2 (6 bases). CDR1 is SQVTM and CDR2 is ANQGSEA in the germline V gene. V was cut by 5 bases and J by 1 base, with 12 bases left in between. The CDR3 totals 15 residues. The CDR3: CSVLGGYSGANVLTF. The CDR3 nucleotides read TGCAGCGTTCTTGGAGGGTATTCTGGGGCCAACGTCCTGACTTTC.

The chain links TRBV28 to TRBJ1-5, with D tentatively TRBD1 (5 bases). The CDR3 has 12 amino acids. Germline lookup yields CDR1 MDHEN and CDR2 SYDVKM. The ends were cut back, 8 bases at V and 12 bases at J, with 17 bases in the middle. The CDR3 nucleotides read TGTGCCAGCGTTACCAGGGATTATCTCCAGCATTTT. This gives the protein CASVTRDYLQHF.

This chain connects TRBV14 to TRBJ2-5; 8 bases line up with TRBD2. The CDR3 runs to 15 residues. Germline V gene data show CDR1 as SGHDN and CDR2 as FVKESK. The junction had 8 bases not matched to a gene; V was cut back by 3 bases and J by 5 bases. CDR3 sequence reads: CASSQTSALRETQYF. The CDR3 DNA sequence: TGTGCCAGCAGCCAGACTAGCGCTCTCCGGGAGACCCAGTACTTC.

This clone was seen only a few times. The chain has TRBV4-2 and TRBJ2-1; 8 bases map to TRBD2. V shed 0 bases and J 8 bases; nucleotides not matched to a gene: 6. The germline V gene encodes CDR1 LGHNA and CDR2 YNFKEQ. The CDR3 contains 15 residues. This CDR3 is CASSQDSGSRDEQFF. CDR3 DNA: TGTGCCAGCAGCCAAGACAGCGGGAGTCGGGATGAGCAGTTCTTC.